This TCR beta chain came from a study of blood T cell repertoires in COVID-19. Study summary: Both acute and convalescent COVID-19 samples were obtained from the United States, Italy and Spain. Sample material is recorded as cDNA or gDNA derived from T cells, B-cell-depleted T cells, or PBMCs.

V was shortened by 3 bases and J by 1 base, with 6 bases between the two germline ends. The CDR3 runs 12 residues. Germline values: CDR1 GTSNPN, CDR2 SVGIG (reference sequence). In the authors' methods: Scientists estimated how many nucleated cells there were by amplifying reference gene primers. Measured with immunoSEQ multiplex PCR; TCRdb has only the in-frame clones, and not every one. V, J and clone size derive from that table, while D and trimming were established from the DNA sequence. Found here are approximately 82,000 clones, about 83% of them singletons; the top ten hold approximately 15%. The sequence was obtained from a woman aged 55 to 70 with acute or convalescent COVID-19. The specimen sequenced was peripheral blood. The chain recombines TRBV30 with TRBJ1-1; D call uncertain. CDR3 sequence: CAWRPRNTEAFF. CDR3 coding DNA: TGTGCCTGGAGGCCGCGGAACACTGAAGCTTTCTTT.